This T cell receptor beta chain was recovered during a study of blood T cell repertoires in COVID-19. Turning to the study itself: T cells, B-cell-depleted T cells, or PBMCs provided the cDNA or gDNA that served as material.

Those enrolled in Seattle joined during active infection and were followed longitudinally afterward. As handled by the study authors: The authors estimated nucleated cell counts from reference gene primer amplification. The table came from immunoSEQ multiplex PCR; TCRdb's copy has only in-frame clones and leaves some out. D and trimming come from the DNA, and the V and J calls and clone size come from that table. The sample lists about 410,000 clones, 70% to 90% occurring once. Germline values: CDR1 MNHEY, CDR2 SMNVEV (reference sequence). The CDR3 consists of 20 residues. V shed 6 bases and J 2 bases; nucleotides not matched to a gene: 21.

Material: peripheral blood. The rearrangement uses TRBV27 and TRBJ2-3, with 9 bases lining up with TRBD2. This clonotype was obtained from a woman between 40 and 55 years old with COVID-19, enrolled during active disease. CDR3 amino acids: CASSRRTSEAPLGHTDTQYF. CDR3 DNA sequence: TGTGCCAGCAGCCGTAGGACTAGCGAGGCCCCTCTGGGGCACACAGATACGCAGTATTTT.